Following are 3 T cell receptor beta chains from one sample sequenced in a study of OX40 agonist ivuxolimab in advanced cancers. Clones were read by immunoSEQ multiplex PCR, and TCRdb kept only the in-frame ones, dropping some. This table has roughly 60,000 clones, around 86% appearing once. The starting material was CD4+ or CD8+ T cells sorted from blood, obtained in a trial of the OX40 agonist ivuxolimab. These receptors all stem from an adult with an advanced solid tumor such as melanoma, head and neck, liver or kidney cancer.

The chain has TRBV11-3 and TRBJ1-2; a weak D match, TRBD1 (5 bases). This CDR3 has 17 amino acids. CDR1 is SGHNT, CDR2 YENEEA, per germline. Trimming took off 5 bases at V and 2 bases at J, with 21 bases between the two ends. This CDR3 reads CASSPFFPQGTNYGYTF. The CDR3 coding sequence is TGTGCCAGCAGCCCCTTCTTCCCGCAGGGAACCAACTATGGCTACACCTTC.

This clone was seen a single time. The chain combines TRBV27 with TRBJ2-2; a weak D match, TRBD2 (6 bases). Germline V gene lookup returns CDR1 MNHEY and CDR2 SMNVEV (reference sequence). There are 17 residues in the CDR3. With 0 bases removed from V and 4 bases from J, the gap between germline ends came to 15 bases. In nucleotides, the CDR3 is TGTGCCAGCAGTTTATCGTTGCGGGGAATCGGCACCGGGGAGCTGTTTTTT. It is translated as CASSLSLRGIGTGELFF.

V usage is TRBV11-3 and J usage is TRBJ1-5; the match to TRBD1 covers 7 bases. Unmatched junction bases numbered 9, after V lost 0 bases and J lost 7 bases. The length of the CDR3 is 16 residues. From germline, CDR1 is SGHNT and CDR2 YENEEA. The DNA for the CDR3 is TGTGCCAGCAGCTTAGAGGGGACAGAGTTAGGACAGCCCCAGCATTTT. Encoded protein: CASSLEGTELGQPQHF.